This is a list of T cell receptor beta chains from one sample in a study of blood T cell repertoires in COVID-19. The protocol was immunoSEQ multiplex PCR, while the TCRdb copy is restricted to in-frame clones and leaves out a portion. The sample consists of 200,000 to 250,000 clones, 83% of them appearing once. Sequencing input: PBMCs or T cells enriched from blood (not recorded which). The receptors were gathered from a woman in her 40s who had been exposed to COVID-19. Each CDR3 is given with its conserved first and last residue. The D gene is left open where the match is weak. Rows give clone size only sometimes, using once, few, many, or a class for an expanded clone.

d_call	clone_size	v_call	j_call	cdr3_nt	cdr3_aa
NA	NA	TRBV3-1/TRBV3-2	TRBJ1-1	TGTGCCAGCAGCCAAGAGCGGGGCTCGGCTTTCTTT	CASSQERGSAFF
NA	NA	TRBV15	TRBJ1-1	TGTGCCACCAGCAGAGGGGCTGGATGGGGCAGTGAAGCTTTCTTT	CATSRGAGWGSEAFF
NA	NA	TRBV6-2/TRBV6-3	TRBJ1-2	TGTGCCAGCAGTTCCGACAGGTTAAACTATGGCTACACCTTC	CASSSDRLNYGYTF
NA	NA	TRBV30	TRBJ2-3	TGTGCCTGGATTCCCAGGGTCCGAAACACAGATACGCAGTATTTT	CAWIPRVRNTDTQYF
TRBD1	NA	TRBV7-9	TRBJ2-5	TGTGCCAGCAGCCCCTCCAGGGGGTCAGAGACCCAGTACTTC	CASSPSRGSETQYF
NA	NA	TRBV7-9	TRBJ2-1	TGTGCCAGCAGCTTGTGGCGTCATATGGGCACTGAGCAGTTCTTC	CASSLWRHMGTEQFF
TRBD2	NA	TRBV7-3	TRBJ2-2	TGTGCCAGCAGTTACGGGACTAGCGGGAGGCTCACCGGGGAGCTGTTTTTT	CASSYGTSGRLTGELFF
TRBD1	NA	TRBV7-9	TRBJ1-1	TGTGCCAGCAGCCCCAGGACAGGGGGCGCGTACACTGAAGCTTTCTTT	CASSPRTGGAYTEAFF
NA	NA	TRBV7-8	TRBJ2-1	TGTGCCAGCAGCCCACGCGCCCCCAACTACAATGAGCAGTTCTTC	CASSPRAPNYNEQFF
NA	NA	TRBV18	TRBJ2-1	TGTGCCAGCTCCCCCGGAGGGATCTTGGACAATGAGCAGTTCTTC	CASSPGGILDNEQFF
TRBD1	NA	TRBV30	TRBJ1-5	TGTGGAGCCGGGACAGGGGACAATCAGCCCCAGCATTTT	CGAGTGDNQPQHF
NA	NA	TRBV28	TRBJ1-4	TGTGCCAGCAGTATACCGACGGTAGGGAGTGAAAAACTGTTTTTT	CASSIPTVGSEKLFF
NA	NA	TRBV7-2	TRBJ1-5	TGTGCCAGCAGCTTAGATCGGACAATAAATCAGCCCCAGCATTTT	CASSLDRTINQPQHF
TRBD1	NA	TRBV6-6	TRBJ2-1	TGTGCCAGCAGTCCCGGGACAGGGGGCAATGAGCAGTTCTTC	CASSPGTGGNEQFF
NA	NA	TRBV6-5	TRBJ1-1	TGTGCCAGCAGTTACGATAGGAACACTGAAGCTTTCTTT	CASSYDRNTEAFF
NA	NA	TRBV5-5	TRBJ1-1	TGTGCCAGCAGCTTAATTAGGCAGGAGAACACTGAAGCTTTCTTT	CASSLIRQENTEAFF
TRBD2	few	TRBV7-3	TRBJ2-2	TGTGCCAGCAGCGCGCTAGGGACTAGCGGGGCGGCCGGGGAGCTGTTTTTT	CASSALGTSGAAGELFF
TRBD1	NA	TRBV2	TRBJ1-1	TGTGCCAGCAGACCGCCGGGACAGGGGAACCCTGAAGCTTTCTTT	CASRPPGQGNPEAFF
NA	once	TRBV11-2	TRBJ2-3	TGTGCCAGCAGCCCCACGTTGTGGGGGGGCACAGATACGCAGTATTTT	CASSPTLWGGTDTQYF
TRBD1	few	TRBV5-6	TRBJ2-4	TGTGCCAGTCGCACAGGGGTCGGAGCCAAAAACATTCAGTACTTC	CASRTGVGAKNIQYF
TRBD2	NA	TRBV7-2	TRBJ2-1	TGTGCCAGCAGCTTAGAGGCTGGCGGGGGGGCCTCGGGTGAGCAGTTCTTC	CASSLEAGGGASGEQFF
NA	NA	TRBV4-2	TRBJ1-5	TGTGCCAGCAGCCCCGGGGCTTTTGGGGGCGAGGGTCAGCCCCAGCATTTT	CASSPGAFGGEGQPQHF
NA	NA	TRBV11-2	TRBJ1-1	TGTGCCAGCAGCTTAGTTCTAGACACTGAAGCTTTCTTT	CASSLVLDTEAFF
TRBD1	once	TRBV3-1/TRBV3-2	TRBJ2-3	TGTGCCAGCAGCCGACTCGGACAGGACGATACGCAGTATTTT	CASSRLGQDDTQYF
TRBD1	NA	TRBV6-1	TRBJ1-2	TGTGCCAGCAGTGAGGGGACAGCCGAGGGCTATGGCTACACCTTC	CASSEGTAEGYGYTF
TRBD2	NA	TRBV6-5	TRBJ2-7	TGTGCCAGCATCCGGGGGGACGAACTCCACGAGCAGTACTTC	CASIRGDELHEQYF
NA	NA	TRBV29-1	TRBJ2-2	TGCAGCGTTGAAGGGCCCACCGGGGAGCTGTTTTTT	CSVEGPTGELFF
TRBD1	NA	TRBV7-9	TRBJ1-2	TGTGCCAGCATACCCAGGGGGGCCTATGGCTACACCTTC	CASIPRGAYGYTF
NA	NA	TRBV5-4	TRBJ2-3	TGTGCCAGCAGCTTTGGCCCCCCAGATACGCAGTATTTT	CASSFGPPDTQYF
TRBD1	NA	TRBV9	TRBJ1-5	TGTGCCAGCAGCGCTTCAGGGGGCGGTCAGCCCCAGCATTTT	CASSASGGGQPQHF
NA	NA	TRBV10-3	TRBJ2-7	TGTGCCATCAGTGATAGACAGGCCTCCTACGAGCAGTACTTC	CAISDRQASYEQYF
TRBD1	NA	TRBV4-2	TRBJ1-6	TGTGCCAGCAGCCAGGGACAGAAAAATAATTCACCCCTCCACTTT	CASSQGQKNNSPLHF
TRBD1	NA	TRBV9	TRBJ2-1	TGTGCCAGCAGCGTAGCTGGGACAGAATACAATGAGCAGTTCTTC	CASSVAGTEYNEQFF
NA	NA	TRBV5-5	TRBJ1-6	TGTGCCAGCAGCTTGGCCGAGCAGGGGAAGACCTATAATTCACCCCTCCACTTT	CASSLAEQGKTYNSPLHF
NA	NA	TRBV7-2	TRBJ2-1	TGTGCCAGCAGCTTCAGGGAGCAGTTCTTC	CASSFREQFF
TRBD2	NA	TRBV24-1	TRBJ2-1	TGTGCCACCAGTATCGGGGGGGCGCACAATGAGCAGTTCTTC	CATSIGGAHNEQFF
NA	NA	TRBV19	TRBJ1-2	TGTGCCAGTAGTATAGCCGGACAGCCCCTGATCTATGGCTACACCTTC	CASSIAGQPLIYGYTF
NA	NA	TRBV9	TRBJ2-1	TGTGCCAGCAGCTTGAGTCCCTACAATGAGCAGTTCTTC	CASSLSPYNEQFF
TRBD2	NA	TRBV18	TRBJ2-3	TGTGCCAGCTCACGTCTAGCGGGGGAGGATACGCAGTATTTT	CASSRLAGEDTQYF
NA	NA	TRBV7-3	TRBJ1-1	TGTGCCAGCAGCCCGACGGGTTTAATGCTCACTGAAGCTTTCTTT	CASSPTGLMLTEAFF
TRBD2	NA	TRBV7-3	TRBJ2-1	TGTGCCAGCAGCTTAACGTCTAGCGGGGTAAGCAATGAGCAGTTCTTC	CASSLTSSGVSNEQFF
NA	once	TRBV28	TRBJ1-6	TGTGCCAGCACCCCCCAGGGCTCCTATAATTCACCCCTCCACTTT	CASTPQGSYNSPLHF
NA	NA	TRBV10-1	TRBJ2-5	TGCGCCAGCAGTCAGCAGGGGCAAGAGACCCAGTACTTC	CASSQQGQETQYF
NA	NA	TRBV4-2	TRBJ1-3	TGTGCCAGCAGCCAAGCAATTCAGGGGAGCTCTGGAAACACCATATATTTT	CASSQAIQGSSGNTIYF
NA	NA	TRBV3-1/TRBV3-2	TRBJ1-4	TGTGCCAGCAGCCAAGAAATCGGCAGGAGGGGACCTGAAAAACTGTTTTTT	CASSQEIGRRGPEKLFF
TRBD2	NA	TRBV6-2/TRBV6-3	TRBJ2-3	TGTGCCAGCAGTCCCGACCCCGGGAGCGGGGGGCTCACGGATACGCAGTATTTT	CASSPDPGSGGLTDTQYF